This T cell receptor beta chain was captured in a study of breast tumors, draining lymph nodes, adjacent tissues. TCRdb reprocessed the multiplex PCR reads via MiXCR and lists one record per CDR3 protein. The sample yields roughly 14,000 distinct CDR3 sequences, roughly 55% seen once. This CDR3 comprises 16 residues. Germline-derived CDR1 and CDR2 are SGHDN and FVKESK. Between the trimmed V and J ends, which lost 4 bases and 9 bases, there was a span of 22 bases. This clonotype was counted many times. Its antigen is undetermined. Study-level findings and limits: Compared with lymph nodes, tumors were less diverse; compared with nontumor tissue, more. The data were judged consistent with most tumor T cells coming from lymph node and expanding in tumor.

V gene TRBV14 combines with J gene TRBJ2-1; D may be TRBD2 (7 bases). The sequencing input was tumor-adjacent breast tissue. This sequence was found in a female donor with breast cancer. Some clones in this sample may be carry-over from other donors' samples. CDR3 in amino acids: CASSRRGRGGGPEQFF. CDR3 sequence (DNA): TGTGCCAGCAGCCGCCGAGGGAGGGGGGGCGGGCCTGAGCAGTTCTTC.